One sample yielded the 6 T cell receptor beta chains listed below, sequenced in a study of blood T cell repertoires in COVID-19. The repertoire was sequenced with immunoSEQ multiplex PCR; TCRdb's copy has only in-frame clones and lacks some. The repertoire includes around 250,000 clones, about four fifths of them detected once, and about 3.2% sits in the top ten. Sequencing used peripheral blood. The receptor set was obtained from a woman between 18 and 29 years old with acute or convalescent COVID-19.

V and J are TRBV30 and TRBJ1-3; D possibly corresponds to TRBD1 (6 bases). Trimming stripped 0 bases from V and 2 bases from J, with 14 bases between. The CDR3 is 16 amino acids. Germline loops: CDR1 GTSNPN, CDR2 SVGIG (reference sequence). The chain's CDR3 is CAWSVRGGTAGNTIYF. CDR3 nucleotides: TGTGCCTGGAGTGTTAGGGGGGGCACCGCTGGAAACACCATATATTTT.

The CDR3 protein is CASSPPGQVNEKLFF. DNA of the CDR3: TGTGCCAGCTCACCACCGGGACAGGTTAATGAAAAACTGTTTTTT. The chain recombines TRBV18 with TRBJ1-4; 8 nucleotides align to TRBD1. Germline V gives CDR1 KGHSH, CDR2 LQKENI. V lost 0 bases, J lost 4 bases, and 1 base stayed unmatched. The CDR3 consists of 15 residues.

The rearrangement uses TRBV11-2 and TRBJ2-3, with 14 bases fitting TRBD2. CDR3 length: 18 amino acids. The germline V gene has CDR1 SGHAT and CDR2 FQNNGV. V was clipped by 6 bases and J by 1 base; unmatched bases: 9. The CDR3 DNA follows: TGTGCCAGCAGGGGGGGACTAGCGGGAGTAAGGGGCACAGATACGCAGTATTTT. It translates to CASRGGLAGVRGTDTQYF.

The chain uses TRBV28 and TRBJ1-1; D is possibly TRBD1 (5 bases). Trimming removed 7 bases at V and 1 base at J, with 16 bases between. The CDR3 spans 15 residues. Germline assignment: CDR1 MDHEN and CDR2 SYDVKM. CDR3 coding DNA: TGTGCCAGCACAGACACCCGGGGGGGGAACACTGAAGCTTTCTTT. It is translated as CASTDTRGGNTEAFF.

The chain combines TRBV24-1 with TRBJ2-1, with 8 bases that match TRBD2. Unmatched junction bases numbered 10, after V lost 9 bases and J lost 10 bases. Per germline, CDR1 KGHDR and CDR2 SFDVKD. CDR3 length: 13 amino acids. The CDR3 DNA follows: TGTGCCACCGAGTTTAGCGGGACCGGCGAGCAGTTCTTC. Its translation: CATEFSGTGEQFF.

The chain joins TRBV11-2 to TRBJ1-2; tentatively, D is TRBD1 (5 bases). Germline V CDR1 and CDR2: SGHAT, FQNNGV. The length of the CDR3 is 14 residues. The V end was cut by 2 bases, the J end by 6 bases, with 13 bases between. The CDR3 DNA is TGTGCCAGCAGCTTACCTGGCAGGGTTGATGGCTACACCTTC. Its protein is CASSLPGRVDGYTF.